This TCR beta chain was found in a study of T-cell memory formation after mild COVID-19. Study outcomes and limitations: The study found balanced CD4/CD8 in clones contracting day 15 to 85 and a CD4+ lean in later expanders.

On this clonotype itself: As yet, its antigen is unknown.

Germline V gene sequence: CDR1 DFQATT, CDR2 SNEGSKA (reference sequence). V was clipped by 5 bases and J by 8 bases; unmatched bases: 8. This CDR3 is 12 amino acids long. TCRdb re-analysed the 5' RACE reads in MiXCR, keeping a single row per CDR3 protein. The sample carries around 55,000 distinct CDR3 sequences, more than 8% recorded once. The source of this sequence is a man between 18 and 29 years old who had mild COVID-19 (a few samples of this study predate the infection). Cell type and time point are not known. V and J are TRBV20-1 and TRBJ1-2; 7 nucleotides align to TRBD1. Sequencing used PBMCs or a T cell subset sorted from them (not recorded which). The CDR3 protein is CSAPRGLGGYTF. The CDR3 DNA is TGCAGTGCTCCAAGGGGGCTTGGAGGCTACACCTTC.